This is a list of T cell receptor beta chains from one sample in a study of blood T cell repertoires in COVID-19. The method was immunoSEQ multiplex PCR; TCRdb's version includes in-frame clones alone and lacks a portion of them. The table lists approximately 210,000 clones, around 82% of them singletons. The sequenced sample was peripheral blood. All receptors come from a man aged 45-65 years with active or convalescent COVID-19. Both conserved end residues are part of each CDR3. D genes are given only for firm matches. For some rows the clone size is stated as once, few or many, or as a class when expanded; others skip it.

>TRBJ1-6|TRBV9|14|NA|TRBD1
TGTGCCAGCAGCGCCGGGACAGACAATTCACCCCTCCACTTT
CASSAGTDNSPLHF
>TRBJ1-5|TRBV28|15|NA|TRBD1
TGTGCCAGCAGCAATCCCGGGACAGGGACTCAGCCCCAGCATTTT
CASSNPGTGTQPQHF
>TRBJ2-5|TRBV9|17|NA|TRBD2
TGTGCCAGCAGCGTTGGAAGTAGACTAGCGGGAGAAGAGACCCAGTACTTC
CASSVGSRLAGEETQYF
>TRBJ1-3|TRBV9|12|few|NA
TGTGCCAGCAGCCTGTCTGGAAACACCATATATTTT
CASSLSGNTIYF
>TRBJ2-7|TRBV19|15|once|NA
TGTGCCAGTAGTACCGCCGGGGCAGGGGACCGCGAGCAGTACTTC
CASSTAGAGDREQYF
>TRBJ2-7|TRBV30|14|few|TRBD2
TGTGCCCTAAGGACTAGCGGGATCCTCTACGAGCAGTACTTC
CALRTSGILYEQYF
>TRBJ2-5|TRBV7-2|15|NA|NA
TGTGCCAGCAGCCAAAGGGGCGGGGTACTGGGGACCCAGTACTTC
CASSQRGGVLGTQYF
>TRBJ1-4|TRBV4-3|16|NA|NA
TGCGCCAGCAGCGATCCTGGAGCGGCAACTAATGAAAAACTGTTTTTT
CASSDPGAATNEKLFF
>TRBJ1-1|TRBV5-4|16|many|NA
TGTGCCAGCAGCCGAACCCTTCTTGTTACTCCGGTTGAAGCTTTCTTT
CASSRTLLVTPVEAFF
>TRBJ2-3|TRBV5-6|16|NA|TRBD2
TGTGCCAGCAGCTTGGGAGGGACTAGGGTAACAGATACGCAGTATTTT
CASSLGGTRVTDTQYF
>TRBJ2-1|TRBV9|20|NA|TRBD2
TGTGCCAGCAGCGTAGGGCCGAGGCTAGCGGGGGGGCGCGCCTACAATGAGCAGTTCTTC
CASSVGPRLAGGRAYNEQFF
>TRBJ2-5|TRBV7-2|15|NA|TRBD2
TGTGCCAGCAGCTTTTGGGGAGGGACGGGGGAGACCCAGTACTTC
CASSFWGGTGETQYF
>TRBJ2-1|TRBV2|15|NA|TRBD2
TGTGCCAGCAGTGAGACTAGCGGGGGTAGTAATGAGCAGTTCTTC
CASSETSGGSNEQFF
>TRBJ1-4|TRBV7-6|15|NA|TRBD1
TGTGCCAGCAGCAGAGGGACAGCAACTAATGAAAAACTGTTTTTT
CASSRGTATNEKLFF
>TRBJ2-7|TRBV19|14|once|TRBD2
TGTGCCAGTACCACAAAAGCGGGGCCCTACGAGCAGTACTTC
CASTTKAGPYEQYF
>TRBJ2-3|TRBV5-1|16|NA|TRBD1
TGCGCCAGCAGCTGGGGGGACAGGGAATTCACAGATACGCAGTATTTT
CASSWGDREFTDTQYF
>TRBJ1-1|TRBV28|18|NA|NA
TGTGCCAGCAGTTTGGTCCAGGGATGGGCAGTAGGTAACACTGAAGCTTTCTTT
CASSLVQGWAVGNTEAFF
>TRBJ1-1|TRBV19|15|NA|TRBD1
TGTGCCAGTAGTATTCAGGGGGGAATGAACACTGAAGCTTTCTTT
CASSIQGGMNTEAFF
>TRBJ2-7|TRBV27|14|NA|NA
TGTGCCAGCAGTTTTGAGGGAGTGGGATACGAGCAGTACTTC
CASSFEGVGYEQYF
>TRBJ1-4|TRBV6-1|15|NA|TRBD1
TGTGCCAGCAGTGAAGCGGAGGACAGGGATGAAAAACTGTTTTTT
CASSEAEDRDEKLFF
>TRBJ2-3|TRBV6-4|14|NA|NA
TGTGCCAGCAGTGGAGGAGCCGAAACAGATACGCAGTATTTT
CASSGGAETDTQYF
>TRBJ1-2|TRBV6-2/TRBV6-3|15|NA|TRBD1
TGTGCCAGCAGCCCGGCGCCTGACAGGGGAACGGGCTACACCTTC
CASSPAPDRGTGYTF
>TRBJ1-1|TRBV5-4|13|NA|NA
TGTGCCAGCAGCTTGGTCGGGAGGGCTGAAGCTTTCTTT
CASSLVGRAEAFF
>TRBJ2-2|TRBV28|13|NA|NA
TGTGCCAGCAGACCCAGTGGAGCCGGGGAGCTGTTTTTT
CASRPSGAGELFF
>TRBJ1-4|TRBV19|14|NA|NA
TGTGCCAGTAGACCAGGGTATGCTAATGAAAAACTGTTTTTT
CASRPGYANEKLFF